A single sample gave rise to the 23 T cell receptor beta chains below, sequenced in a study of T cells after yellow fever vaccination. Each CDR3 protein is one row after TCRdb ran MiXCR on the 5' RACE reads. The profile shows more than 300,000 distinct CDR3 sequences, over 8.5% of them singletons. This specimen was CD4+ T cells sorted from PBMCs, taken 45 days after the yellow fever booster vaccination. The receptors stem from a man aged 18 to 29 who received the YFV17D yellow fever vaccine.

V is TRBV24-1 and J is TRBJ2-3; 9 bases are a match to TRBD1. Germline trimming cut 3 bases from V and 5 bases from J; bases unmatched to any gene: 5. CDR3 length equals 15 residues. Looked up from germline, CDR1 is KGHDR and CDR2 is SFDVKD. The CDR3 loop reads CATSDPQGAGDTQYF. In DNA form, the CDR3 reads TGTGCCACCAGTGATCCACAGGGGGCCGGAGATACGCAGTATTTT.

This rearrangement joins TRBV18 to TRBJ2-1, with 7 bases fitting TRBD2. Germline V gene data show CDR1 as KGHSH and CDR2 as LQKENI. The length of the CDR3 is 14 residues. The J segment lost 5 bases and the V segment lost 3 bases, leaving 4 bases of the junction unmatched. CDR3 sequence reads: CASSPSSGDNEQFF. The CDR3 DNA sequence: TGTGCCAGCTCACCCTCGAGCGGGGACAATGAGCAGTTCTTC.

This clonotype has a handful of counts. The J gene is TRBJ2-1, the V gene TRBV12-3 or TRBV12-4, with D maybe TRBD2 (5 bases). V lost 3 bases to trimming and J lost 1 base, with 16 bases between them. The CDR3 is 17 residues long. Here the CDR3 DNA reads TGTGCCAGCAGTTTCCGGGGATTCCCGCCTTCCTACAATGAGCAGTTCTTC. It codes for CASSFRGFPPSYNEQFF.

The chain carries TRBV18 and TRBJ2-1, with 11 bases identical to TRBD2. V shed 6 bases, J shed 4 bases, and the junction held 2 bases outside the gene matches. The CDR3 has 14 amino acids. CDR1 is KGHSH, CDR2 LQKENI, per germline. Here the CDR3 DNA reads TGTGCCAGCTCGCGGACTAGCGGGTACAATGAGCAGTTCTTC. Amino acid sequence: CASSRTSGYNEQFF.

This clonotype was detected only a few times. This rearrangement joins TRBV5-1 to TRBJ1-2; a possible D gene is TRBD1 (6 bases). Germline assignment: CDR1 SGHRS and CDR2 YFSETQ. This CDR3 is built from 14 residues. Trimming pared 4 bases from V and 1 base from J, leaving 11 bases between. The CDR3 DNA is TGCGCCAGCAGCCCCTGGACAGATAACTATGGCTACACCTTC. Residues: CASSPWTDNYGYTF.

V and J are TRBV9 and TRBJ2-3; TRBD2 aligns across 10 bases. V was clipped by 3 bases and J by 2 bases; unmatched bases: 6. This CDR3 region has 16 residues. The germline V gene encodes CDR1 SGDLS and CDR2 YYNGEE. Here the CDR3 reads CASSGRTSGSTDTQYF. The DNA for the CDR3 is TGTGCCAGCAGCGGAAGGACTAGCGGTTCCACAGATACGCAGTATTTT.

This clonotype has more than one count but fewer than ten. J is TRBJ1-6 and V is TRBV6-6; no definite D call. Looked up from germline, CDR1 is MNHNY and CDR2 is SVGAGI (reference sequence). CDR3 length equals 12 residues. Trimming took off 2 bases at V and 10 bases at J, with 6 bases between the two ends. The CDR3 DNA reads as TGTGCCAGCAGTTACGATGGGTCACCCCTCCACTTT. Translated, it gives CASSYDGSPLHF.

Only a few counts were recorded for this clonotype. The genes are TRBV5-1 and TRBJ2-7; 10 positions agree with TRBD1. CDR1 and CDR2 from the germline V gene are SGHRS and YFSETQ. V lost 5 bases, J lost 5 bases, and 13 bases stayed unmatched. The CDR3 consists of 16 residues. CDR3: CASRTIPGQGFNEQYF. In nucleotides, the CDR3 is TGCGCCAGCAGGACAATTCCGGGACAGGGGTTCAACGAGCAGTACTTC.

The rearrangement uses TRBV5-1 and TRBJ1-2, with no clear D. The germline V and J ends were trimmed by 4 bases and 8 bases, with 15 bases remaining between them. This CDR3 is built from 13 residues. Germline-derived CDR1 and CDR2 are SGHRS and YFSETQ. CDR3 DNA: TGCGCCAGCAGCCCGTACCGGGAAAGAGGCTACACCTTC. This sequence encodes CASSPYRERGYTF.

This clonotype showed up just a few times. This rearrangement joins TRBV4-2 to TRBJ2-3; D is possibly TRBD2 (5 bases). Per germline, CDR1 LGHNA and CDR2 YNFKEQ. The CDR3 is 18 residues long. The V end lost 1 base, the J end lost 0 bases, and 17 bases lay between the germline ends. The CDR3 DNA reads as TGTGCCAGCAGCCAAGTAAGGGCGGGCTCCATAAGCACAGATACGCAGTATTTT. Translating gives CASSQVRAGSISTDTQYF.

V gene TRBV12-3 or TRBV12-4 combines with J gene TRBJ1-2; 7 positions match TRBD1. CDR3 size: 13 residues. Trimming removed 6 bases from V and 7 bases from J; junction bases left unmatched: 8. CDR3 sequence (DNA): TGTGCCAGCAGGGACAGGTTTAAGGGTGGCTACACCTTC. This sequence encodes CASRDRFKGGYTF.

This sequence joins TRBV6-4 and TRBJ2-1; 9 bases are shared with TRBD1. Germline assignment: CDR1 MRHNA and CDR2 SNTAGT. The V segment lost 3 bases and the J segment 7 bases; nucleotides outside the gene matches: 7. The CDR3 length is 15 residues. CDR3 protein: CASSDRTGAVNEQFF. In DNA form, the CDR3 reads TGTGCCAGCAGTGATCGGACAGGGGCGGTTAATGAGCAGTTCTTC.

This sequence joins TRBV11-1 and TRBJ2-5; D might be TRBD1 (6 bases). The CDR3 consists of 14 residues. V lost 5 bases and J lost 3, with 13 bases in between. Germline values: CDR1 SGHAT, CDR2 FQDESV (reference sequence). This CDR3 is CASSQTDREETQYF. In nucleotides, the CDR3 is TGTGCCAGCAGCCAAACGGACAGAGAAGAGACCCAGTACTTC. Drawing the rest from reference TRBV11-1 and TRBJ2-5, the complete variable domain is EAEVAQSPRYKITEKSQAVAFWCDPISGHATLYWYRQILGQGPELLVQFQDESVVDDSQLPKDRFSAERLKGVDSTLKIQPAELGDSAMYLCASSQTDREETQYFGPGTRLLVL.

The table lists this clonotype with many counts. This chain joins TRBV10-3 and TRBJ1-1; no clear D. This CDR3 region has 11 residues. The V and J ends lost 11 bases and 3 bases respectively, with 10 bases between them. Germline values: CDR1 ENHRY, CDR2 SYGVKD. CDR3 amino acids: CASKEYTEAFF. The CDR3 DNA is TGTGCCTCCAAGGAATACACTGAAGCTTTCTTT.

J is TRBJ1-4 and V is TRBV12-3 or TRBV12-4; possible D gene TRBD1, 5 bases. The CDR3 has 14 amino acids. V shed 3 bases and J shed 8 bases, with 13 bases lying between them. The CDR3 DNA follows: TGTGCCAGCAGTTTGGGCACCCGGGGGGAAAAACTGTTTTTT. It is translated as CASSLGTRGEKLFF.

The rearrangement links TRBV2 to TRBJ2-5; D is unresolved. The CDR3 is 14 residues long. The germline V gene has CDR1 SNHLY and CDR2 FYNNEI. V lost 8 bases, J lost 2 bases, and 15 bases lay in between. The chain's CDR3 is CASFQKPTQETQYF. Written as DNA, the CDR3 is TGTGCCAGCTTTCAAAAACCTACTCAAGAGACCCAGTACTTC. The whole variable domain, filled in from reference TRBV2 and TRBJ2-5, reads EPEVTQTPSHQVTQMGQEVILRCVPISNHLYFYWYRQILGQKVEFLVSFYNNEISEKSEIFDDQFSVERPDGSNFTLKIRSTKLEDSAMYFCASFQKPTQETQYFGPGTRLLVL.

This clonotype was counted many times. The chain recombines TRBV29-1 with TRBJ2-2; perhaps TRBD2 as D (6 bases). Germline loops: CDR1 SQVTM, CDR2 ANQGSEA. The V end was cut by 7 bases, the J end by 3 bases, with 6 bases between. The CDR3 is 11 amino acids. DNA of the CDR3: TGCAGCGGGGGGGACACCGGGGAGCTGTTTTTT. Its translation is CSGGDTGELFF.

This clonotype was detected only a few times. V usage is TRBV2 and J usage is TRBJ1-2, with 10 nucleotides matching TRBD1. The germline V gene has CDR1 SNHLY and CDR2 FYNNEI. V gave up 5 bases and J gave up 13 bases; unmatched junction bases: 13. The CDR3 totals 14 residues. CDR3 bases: TGTGCCAGCAGTCCGTCCGGGACAGGGGAGTTCTGCACCTTC. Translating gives CASSPSGTGEFCTF.

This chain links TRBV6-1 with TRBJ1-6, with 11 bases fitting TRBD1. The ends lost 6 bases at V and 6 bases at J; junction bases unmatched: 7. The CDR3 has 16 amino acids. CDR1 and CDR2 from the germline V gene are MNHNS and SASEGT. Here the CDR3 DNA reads TGTGCCAGCAGAGCCTTCGGGACAGGGGGTAATTCACCCCTCCACTTT. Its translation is CASRAFGTGGNSPLHF.

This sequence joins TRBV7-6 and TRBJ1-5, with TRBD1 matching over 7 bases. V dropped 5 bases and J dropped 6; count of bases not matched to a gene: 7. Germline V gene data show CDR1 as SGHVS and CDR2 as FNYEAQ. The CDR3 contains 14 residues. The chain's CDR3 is CASSPTGFAQPQHF. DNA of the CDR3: TGTGCCAGCAGCCCGACAGGGTTTGCTCAGCCCCAGCATTTT.

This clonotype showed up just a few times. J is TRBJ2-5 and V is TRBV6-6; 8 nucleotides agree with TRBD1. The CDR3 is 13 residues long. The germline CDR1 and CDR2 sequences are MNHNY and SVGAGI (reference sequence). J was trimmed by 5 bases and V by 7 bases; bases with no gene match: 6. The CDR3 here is CASTLTGVETQYF. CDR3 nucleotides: TGTGCCAGCACCCTGACAGGGGTGGAGACCCAGTACTTC.

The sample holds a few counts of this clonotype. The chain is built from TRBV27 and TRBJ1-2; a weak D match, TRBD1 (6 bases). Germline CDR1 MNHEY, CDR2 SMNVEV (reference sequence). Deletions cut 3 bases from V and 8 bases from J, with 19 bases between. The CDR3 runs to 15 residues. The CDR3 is CASSFLDRSRRGYTF. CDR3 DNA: TGTGCCAGCAGTTTCCTTGACAGGTCCCGTAGAGGCTACACCTTC.

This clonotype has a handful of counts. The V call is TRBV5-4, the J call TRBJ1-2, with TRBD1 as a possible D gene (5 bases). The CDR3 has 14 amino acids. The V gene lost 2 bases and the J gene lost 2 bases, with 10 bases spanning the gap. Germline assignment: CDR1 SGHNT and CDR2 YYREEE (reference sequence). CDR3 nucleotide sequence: TGTGCCAGCAGCTTTATGGAGGGGAACTATGGCTACACCTTC. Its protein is CASSFMEGNYGYTF.